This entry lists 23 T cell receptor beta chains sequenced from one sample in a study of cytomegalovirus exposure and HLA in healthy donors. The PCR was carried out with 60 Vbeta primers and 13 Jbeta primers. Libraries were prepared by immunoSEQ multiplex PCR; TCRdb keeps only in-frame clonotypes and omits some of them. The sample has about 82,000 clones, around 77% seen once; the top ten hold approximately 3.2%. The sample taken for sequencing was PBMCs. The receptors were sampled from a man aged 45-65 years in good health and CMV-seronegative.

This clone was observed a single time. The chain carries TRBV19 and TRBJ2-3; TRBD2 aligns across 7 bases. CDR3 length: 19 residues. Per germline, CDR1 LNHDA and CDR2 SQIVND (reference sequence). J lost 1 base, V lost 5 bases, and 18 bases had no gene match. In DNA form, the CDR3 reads TGTGCCAGTAGTCCCCGTAGAGGGGTGGTGGGGGGGGGCACAGATACGCAGTATTTT. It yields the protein CASSPRRGVVGGGTDTQYF.

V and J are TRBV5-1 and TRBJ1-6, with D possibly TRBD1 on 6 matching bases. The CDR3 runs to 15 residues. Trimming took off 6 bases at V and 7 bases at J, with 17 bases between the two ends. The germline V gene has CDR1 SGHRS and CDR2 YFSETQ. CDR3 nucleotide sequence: TGCGCCAGCACCCCAAGCGGGGGGCAAAATTCACCCCTCCACTTT. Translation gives CASTPSGGQNSPLHF.

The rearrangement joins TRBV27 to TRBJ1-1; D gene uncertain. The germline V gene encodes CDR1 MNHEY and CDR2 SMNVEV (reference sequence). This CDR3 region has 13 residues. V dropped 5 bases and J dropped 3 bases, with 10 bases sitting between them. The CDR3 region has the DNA TGTGCCAGCAGTCGCGGGCAGTACACTGAAGCTTTCTTT. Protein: CASSRGQYTEAFF.

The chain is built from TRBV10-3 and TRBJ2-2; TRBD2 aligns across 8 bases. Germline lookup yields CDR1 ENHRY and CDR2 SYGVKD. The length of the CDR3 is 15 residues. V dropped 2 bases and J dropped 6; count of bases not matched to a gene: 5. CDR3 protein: CAISERGGPAGELFF. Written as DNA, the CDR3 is TGTGCCATCAGTGAGCGGGGGGGCCCCGCCGGGGAGCTGTTTTTT.

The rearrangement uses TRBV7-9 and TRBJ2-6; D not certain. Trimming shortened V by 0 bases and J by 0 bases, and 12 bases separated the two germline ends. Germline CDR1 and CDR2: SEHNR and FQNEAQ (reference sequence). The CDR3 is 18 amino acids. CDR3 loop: CASSLARLTDSGANVLTF. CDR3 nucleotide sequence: TGTGCCAGCAGCTTAGCGAGGCTCACCGACTCTGGGGCCAACGTCCTGACTTTC.

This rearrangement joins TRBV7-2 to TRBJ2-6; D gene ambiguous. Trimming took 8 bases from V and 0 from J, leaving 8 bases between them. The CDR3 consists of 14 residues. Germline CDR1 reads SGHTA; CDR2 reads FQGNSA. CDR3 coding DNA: TGTGCCAGCGGTGAGGCCTCTGGGGCCAACGTCCTGACTTTC. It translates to CASGEASGANVLTF.

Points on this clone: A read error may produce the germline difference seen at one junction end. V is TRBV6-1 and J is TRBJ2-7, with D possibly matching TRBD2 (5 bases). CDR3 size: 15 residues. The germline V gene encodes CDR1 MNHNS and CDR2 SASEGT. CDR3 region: CASSSAGQRRYGQYF. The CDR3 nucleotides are TGTGCCAGCAGTTCCGCGGGCCAGCGTCGGTACGGGCAGTACTTC.

This chain's CDR3 is CASSLGGANEKLFF. The DNA for the CDR3 is TGTGCCAGCAGCTTGGGCGGGGCTAATGAAAAACTGTTTTTT. This chain joins TRBV5-6 and TRBJ1-4; no clear D gene. V lost 0 bases and J lost 3, with 6 bases in between. Per germline, CDR1 SGHDT and CDR2 YYEEEE. The CDR3 spans 14 residues.

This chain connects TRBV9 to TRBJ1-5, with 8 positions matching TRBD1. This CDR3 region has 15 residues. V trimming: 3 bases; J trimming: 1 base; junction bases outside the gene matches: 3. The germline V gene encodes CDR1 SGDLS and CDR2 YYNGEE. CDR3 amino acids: CASSATGGSNQPQHF. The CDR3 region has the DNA TGTGCCAGCAGCGCCACAGGGGGAAGCAATCAGCCCCAGCATTTT.

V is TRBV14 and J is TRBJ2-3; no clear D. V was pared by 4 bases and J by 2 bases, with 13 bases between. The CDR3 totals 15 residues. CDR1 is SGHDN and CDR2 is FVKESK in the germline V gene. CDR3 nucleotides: TGTGCCAGCAGCCCCGGCGGAACCCTCACAGATACGCAGTATTTT. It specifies CASSPGGTLTDTQYF.

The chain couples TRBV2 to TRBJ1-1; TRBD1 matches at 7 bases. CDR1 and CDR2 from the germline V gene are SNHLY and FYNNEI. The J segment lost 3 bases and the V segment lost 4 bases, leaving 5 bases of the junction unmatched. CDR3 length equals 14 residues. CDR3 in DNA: TGTGCCAGCAGTGTGGTTGGACAGGACACTGAAGCTTTCTTT. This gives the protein CASSVVGQDTEAFF. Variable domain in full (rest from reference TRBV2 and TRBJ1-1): EPEVTQTPSHQVTQMGQEVILRCVPISNHLYFYWYRQILGQKVEFLVSFYNNEISEKSEIFDDQFSVERPDGSNFTLKIRSTKLEDSAMYFCASSVVGQDTEAFFGQGTRLTVV.

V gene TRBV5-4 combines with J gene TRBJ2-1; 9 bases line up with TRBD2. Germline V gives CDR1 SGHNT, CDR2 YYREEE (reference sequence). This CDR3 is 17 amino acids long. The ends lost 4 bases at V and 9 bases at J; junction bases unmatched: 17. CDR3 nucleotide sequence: TGTGCCAGCAGCCCCCAGGAGGTGGCGGGGGGGCGGAGTGAGCAGTTCTTC. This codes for CASSPQEVAGGRSEQFF.

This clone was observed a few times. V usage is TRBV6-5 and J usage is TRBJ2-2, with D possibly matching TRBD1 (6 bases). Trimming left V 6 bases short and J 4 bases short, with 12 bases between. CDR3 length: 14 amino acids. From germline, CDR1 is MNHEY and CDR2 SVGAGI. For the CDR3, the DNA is TGTGCCAGCAGACGACAGGATATCACCGGGGAGCTGTTTTTT. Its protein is CASRRQDITGELFF.

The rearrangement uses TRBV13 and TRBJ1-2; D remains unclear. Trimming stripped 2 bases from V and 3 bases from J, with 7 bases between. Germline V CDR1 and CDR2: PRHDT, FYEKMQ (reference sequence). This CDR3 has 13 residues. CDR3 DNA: TGTGCCAGCAGCTTAAGTGCGGACTATGGCTACACCTTC. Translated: CASSLSADYGYTF.

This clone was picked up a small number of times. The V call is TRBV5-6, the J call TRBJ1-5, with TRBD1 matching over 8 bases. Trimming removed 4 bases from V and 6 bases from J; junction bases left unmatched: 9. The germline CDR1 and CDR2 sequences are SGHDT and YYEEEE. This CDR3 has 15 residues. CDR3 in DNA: TGTGCCAGCAGCCACGGACAGGGAAAGATTCAGCCCCAGCATTTT. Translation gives CASSHGQGKIQPQHF.

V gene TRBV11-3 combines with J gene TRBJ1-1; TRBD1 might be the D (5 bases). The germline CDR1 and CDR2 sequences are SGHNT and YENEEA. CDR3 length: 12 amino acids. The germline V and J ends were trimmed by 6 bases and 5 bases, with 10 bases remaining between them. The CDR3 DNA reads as TGTGCCAGCAGGCGGGGGGGGACTGAAGCTTTCTTT. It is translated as CASRRGGTEAFF.

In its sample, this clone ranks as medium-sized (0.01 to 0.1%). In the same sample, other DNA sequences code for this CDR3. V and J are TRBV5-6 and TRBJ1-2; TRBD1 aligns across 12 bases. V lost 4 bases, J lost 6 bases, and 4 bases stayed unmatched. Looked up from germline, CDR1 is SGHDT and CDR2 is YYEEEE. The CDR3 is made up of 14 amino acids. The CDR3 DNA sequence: TGTGCCAGCAGCCAGGGGACAGGGGGCCATGGCTACACCTTC. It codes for CASSQGTGGHGYTF.

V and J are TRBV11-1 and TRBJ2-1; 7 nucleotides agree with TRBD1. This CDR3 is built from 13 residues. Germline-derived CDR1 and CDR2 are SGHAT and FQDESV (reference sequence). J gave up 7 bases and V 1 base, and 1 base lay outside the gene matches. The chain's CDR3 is CASSLDRGNEQFF. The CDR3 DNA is TGTGCCAGCAGCTTAGACAGGGGAAATGAGCAGTTCTTC.

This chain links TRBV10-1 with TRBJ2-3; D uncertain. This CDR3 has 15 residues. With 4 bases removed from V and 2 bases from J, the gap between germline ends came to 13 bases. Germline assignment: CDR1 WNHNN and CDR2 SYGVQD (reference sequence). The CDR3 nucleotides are TGCGCCAGCAGTGCCACATCCTCGCTCACAGATACGCAGTATTTT. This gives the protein CASSATSSLTDTQYF.

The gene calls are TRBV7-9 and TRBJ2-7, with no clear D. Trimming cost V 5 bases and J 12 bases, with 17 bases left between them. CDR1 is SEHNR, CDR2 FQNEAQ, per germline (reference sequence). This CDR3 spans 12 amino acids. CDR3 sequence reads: CASSPEIGLPYF. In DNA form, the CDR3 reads TGTGCCAGCAGCCCCGAGATCGGTTTACCGTACTTC. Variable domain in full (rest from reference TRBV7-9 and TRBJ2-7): DTGVSQNPRHKITKRGQNVTFRCDPISEHNRLYWYRQTLGQGPEFLTYFQNEAQLEKSRLLSDRFSAERPKGSFSTLEIQRTEQGDSAMYLCASSPEIGLPYFGPGTRLTVT.

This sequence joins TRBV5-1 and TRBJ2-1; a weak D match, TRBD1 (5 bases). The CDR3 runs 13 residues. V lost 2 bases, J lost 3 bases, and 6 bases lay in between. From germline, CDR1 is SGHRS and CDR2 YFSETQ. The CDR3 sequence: CASSFRGYNEQFF. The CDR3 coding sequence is TGCGCCAGCAGCTTTAGGGGCTACAATGAGCAGTTCTTC.

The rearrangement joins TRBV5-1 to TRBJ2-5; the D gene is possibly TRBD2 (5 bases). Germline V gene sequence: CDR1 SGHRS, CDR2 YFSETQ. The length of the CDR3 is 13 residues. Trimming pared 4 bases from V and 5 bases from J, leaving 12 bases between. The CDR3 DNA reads TGCGCCAGCAGCCCGCCGGGGTTCGAGACCCAGTACTTC. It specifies CASSPPGFETQYF.

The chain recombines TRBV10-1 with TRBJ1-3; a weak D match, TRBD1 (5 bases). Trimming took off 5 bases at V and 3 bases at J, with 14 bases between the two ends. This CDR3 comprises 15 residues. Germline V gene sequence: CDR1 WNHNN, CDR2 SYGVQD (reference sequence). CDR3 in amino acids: CASSLDGQGGNTIYF. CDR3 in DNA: TGCGCCAGCAGTTTAGATGGGCAGGGTGGAAACACCATATATTTT.